In this sample, the clone carrying this T cell receptor (beta chain) turned up many times. Its target is unknown. Regions amplified from RNA transcripts were the TCR beta CDR3 regions. TCR CDR3 regions were first amplified by RT-PCR with HTBI primers. TCRdb fed the multiplex PCR reads into MiXCR, producing one record per CDR3 protein. The top ten clones hold over 20% of a sample with under 200,000 distinct CDR3 sequences, about 9% of them seen once. Each diagnosis drew on symptoms, thyroxine, TRAb, thyroid ultrasound and orbital computed tomography findings. The authors took PBMCs from 10 ml fresh peripheral blood. The CDR3 runs 14 residues. Trimming left V 3 bases short and J 0 bases short, with 9 bases between. Germline CDR1 DFQATT, CDR2 SNEGSKA (reference sequence). The data originate from a study of T cells in Graves' hyperthyroidism and ophthalmopathy. Findings and caveats of the study: Stable hyperthyroidism and ophthalmopathy were separated using 13 V-J signatures. Most clonotypes that expanded in the thyroid above 0.001 also showed up in blood.

This receptor was obtained from a woman under 30 with Graves' hyperthyroidism that later progressed to Graves' ophthalmopathy. The chain employs TRBV20-1 and TRBJ2-1; TRBD2 is a possible D gene (5 bases). Sequenced input: blood. The CDR3 here is CSASRGSSYNEQFF. The CDR3, as DNA: TGCAGTGCTAGTAGAGGGAGCTCCTACAATGAGCAGTTCTTC.